Following are 25 T cell receptor beta chains from one sample sequenced in a study of Ad26.COV2.S vaccination and SARS-CoV-2 variants. Some clones are missing from TCRdb's copy, which holds only in-frame ones; the method was immunoSEQ multiplex PCR. The sample includes around 400,000 clones, 80% to 90% of them seen just once. Treatment described: some 19 received Ad26.COV2.S at low or high dose, single or two shots; about five received placebo; per-sample allocation not given. Collection of samples fell on day 63 after the first vaccine or placebo injection. Sequenced here: peripheral blood, sampled in a trial of Ad26.COV2.S vaccine versus placebo. All receptors come from a person between 18 and 59 years old who received the Ad26.COV2.S COVID-19 vaccine or a placebo.

This clone was seen a few times. It is likely a read error: a sequence one base away is far more abundant. The chain employs TRBV5-6 and TRBJ1-1; no clear D. CDR1 and CDR2 from the germline V gene are SGHDT and YYEEEE. Trimming took off 2 bases at V and 2 bases at J, with 1 base between the two ends. The length of the CDR3 is 11 residues. CDR3 nucleotides: TGTGCCAGCAGCTTTAACACTGAAGCTTTCTTT. This encodes CASSFNTEAFF.

V usage is TRBV5-1 and J usage is TRBJ1-1; no definite D call. The V gene's germline CDR1 is SGHRS and CDR2 YFSETQ. V was shortened by 2 bases and J by 7 bases, with 9 bases between the two germline ends. The CDR3 is 12 residues long. This CDR3 is CASSFSGFEAFF. CDR3 in DNA: TGCGCCAGCAGCTTCTCAGGCTTTGAAGCTTTCTTT.

The rearrangement uses TRBV7-2 and TRBJ2-2, with a tentative D call TRBD1 (5 bases). CDR1 and CDR2 from the germline V gene are SGHTA and FQGNSA. Trimming removed 1 base from V and 3 bases from J, with 12 bases in between. The CDR3 totals 16 residues. CDR3 in DNA: TGTGCCAGCAGCTTAGTTTACAGGCTGGACACCGGGGAGCTGTTTTTT. Encoded protein: CASSLVYRLDTGELFF.

The chain links TRBV5-4 to TRBJ2-1; tentative D call: TRBD2 (5 bases). Germline lookup yields CDR1 SGHNT and CDR2 YYREEE (reference sequence). This CDR3 spans 15 amino acids. Trimming took off 0 bases at V and 9 bases at J, with 16 bases between the two ends. CDR3 residues: CASSLGVPGSGEQFF. For the CDR3, the DNA is TGTGCCAGCAGCTTGGGAGTTCCGGGGTCTGGTGAGCAGTTCTTC.

The genes are TRBV29-1 and TRBJ2-7, with D hard to call. Trimming stripped 4 bases from V and 3 bases from J, with 7 bases between. CDR3 length: 11 residues. Germline V lookup: CDR1 SQVTM, CDR2 ANQGSEA. The CDR3 here is CSVADGYEQYF. The CDR3 coding sequence is TGCAGCGTTGCGGACGGCTACGAGCAGTACTTC.

This clone was counted only a few times. The chain uses TRBV3-1 (or the pseudogene TRBV3-2) and TRBJ1-3; D is uncertain. Trimming removed 3 bases at V and 8 bases at J, with 8 bases between. The CDR3 contains 12 residues. Germline CDR1 reads LGHDT; CDR2 reads YNNKEL (reference sequence). The CDR3 sequence is CASSQGTDTIYF. Here the CDR3 DNA reads TGTGCCAGCAGCCAGGGTACGGACACCATATATTTT.

The chain uses TRBV11-3 and TRBJ2-3; 10 bases line up with TRBD2. The V segment lost 5 bases and the J segment 2 bases; nucleotides outside the gene matches: 7. This CDR3 comprises 16 residues. Per the germline V gene, CDR1 is SGHNT and CDR2 is YENEEA. The CDR3 bases are TGTGCCAGCAGCCTCGGGACTAGCGCTTTCACAGATACGCAGTATTTT. Protein: CASSLGTSAFTDTQYF.

This chain connects TRBV9 to TRBJ1-2; D is possibly TRBD1 (6 bases). Trimming removed 2 bases at V and 7 bases at J, with 18 bases between. The CDR3 extends over 15 amino acids. In germline, CDR1 is SGDLS, CDR2 YYNGEE. CDR3 amino acids: CASSVSRGAVGGYTF. DNA of the CDR3: TGTGCCAGCAGCGTTTCGAGGGGGGCAGTAGGTGGCTACACCTTC.

The CDR3 DNA reads TGTGCCAGCAGACCCGGACAGGGCTGGAATCAGCCCCAGCATTTT. The encoded protein is CASRPGQGWNQPQHF. This sequence joins TRBV6-5 and TRBJ1-5, with 8 bases identical to TRBD1. The CDR3 sequence is 15 residues long. Per the germline V gene, CDR1 is MNHEY and CDR2 is SVGAGI. The trim removed 6 bases at V and 4 bases at J, leaving 8 bases unmatched.

V and J are TRBV18 and TRBJ1-5; D gene unclear. CDR3 length: 13 residues. Germline assignment: CDR1 KGHSH and CDR2 LQKENI. Trimming removed 3 bases at V and 3 bases at J, with 6 bases between. CDR3 loop: CASSPTDNQPQHF. Here the CDR3 DNA reads TGTGCCAGCTCACCGACGGACAATCAGCCCCAGCATTTT.

The CDR3 nucleotides read TGTGCCAGCAGCTTGGGCTGGACAGGGAAGGCATACGAGCAGTACTTC. Translation gives CASSLGWTGKAYEQYF. V is TRBV5-6 and J is TRBJ2-7, with TRBD1 matching over 8 bases. Per germline, CDR1 SGHDT and CDR2 YYEEEE. The CDR3 runs 16 residues. Losses at the gene ends were 0 bases for V and 4 bases for J; bases not matched to a gene: 9.

The V call is TRBV5-1, the J call TRBJ2-2; D unclear. The length of the CDR3 is 14 residues. Looked up from germline, CDR1 is SGHRS and CDR2 is YFSETQ. The V and J ends lost 0 bases and 7 bases respectively, with 10 bases between them. Here the CDR3 reads CASSLVSSLGELFF. CDR3 DNA: TGCGCCAGCAGCTTGGTTAGTTCTCTCGGGGAGCTGTTTTTT.

The rearrangement uses TRBV2 and TRBJ2-1; TRBD2 matches at 7 bases. V shed 7 bases, J shed 9 bases, and the junction held 15 bases outside the gene matches. This CDR3 is built from 15 residues. Germline V gives CDR1 SNHLY, CDR2 FYNNEI. CDR3 residues: CASNGLAGVGVEQFF. The CDR3 nucleotides read TGTGCCAGCAACGGACTTGCGGGGGTGGGGGTTGAGCAGTTCTTC.

This clone was found a few times. The chain joins TRBV5-4 to TRBJ1-2; the match to TRBD1 covers 10 bases. The CDR3 length is 14 residues. After removal of 4 bases from V and 2 bases from J, the junction contained 2 bases not matched to a gene. Germline CDR1 reads SGHNT; CDR2 reads YYREEE (reference sequence). CDR3 DNA sequence: TGTGCCAGCAGCCCGGGACAGGGGAACTATGGCTACACCTTC. As protein: CASSPGQGNYGYTF.

This clone was seen a single time. V usage is TRBV5-1 and J usage is TRBJ1-1, with D possibly TRBD1 on 6 matching bases. V gave up 3 bases and J gave up 2 bases, with 17 bases separating them. Germline V gene data show CDR1 as SGHRS and CDR2 as YFSETQ. The CDR3 is made up of 16 amino acids. This CDR3 is CASSSVPDRRNTEAFF. CDR3 nucleotides: TGCGCCAGCAGCTCCGTACCCGACAGGAGAAACACTGAAGCTTTCTTT.

The V call is TRBV28, the J call TRBJ1-4, with 10 bases identical to TRBD1. Unmatched junction bases numbered 15, after V lost 6 bases and J lost 5 bases. The germline V gene encodes CDR1 MDHEN and CDR2 SYDVKM. The CDR3 extends over 18 amino acids. DNA of the CDR3: TGTGCCAGCAGCCCAGTCCGGGACAGGGGCCTCCTGAATGAAAAACTGTTTTTT. Translated: CASSPVRDRGLLNEKLFF.

The rearrangement links TRBV11-2 to TRBJ2-2; D is perhaps TRBD2 (5 bases). The V and J ends lost 5 bases and 5 bases respectively, with 18 bases between them. The CDR3 has 16 residues. Germline CDR1 SGHAT, CDR2 FQNNGV. Here the CDR3 DNA reads TGTGCCAGCAGCCCTAGCCGTACGGAGGCAACCGGGGAGCTGTTTTTT. It yields the protein CASSPSRTEATGELFF.

V gene TRBV27 combines with J gene TRBJ1-5; weak D call: TRBD1 (5 bases). Germline V gene data show CDR1 as MNHEY and CDR2 as SMNVEV (reference sequence). V was clipped by 3 bases and J by 0 bases, with 15 bases between them. The length of the CDR3 is 17 residues. In nucleotides, the CDR3 is TGTGCCAGCAGTTTGGGGGACCCGATTTATAGCAATCAGCCCCAGCATTTT. This sequence encodes CASSLGDPIYSNQPQHF.

This clone has a single count. The J gene is TRBJ2-1, the V gene TRBV4-3; 10 bases are shared with TRBD1. CDR3 size: 20 residues. Trimming removed 0 bases from V and 3 bases from J; junction bases left unmatched: 14. The germline V gene has CDR1 LGHNA and CDR2 YSLEER. Here the CDR3 reads CASSQDLTGQGLGYYNEQFF. CDR3 in DNA: TGCGCCAGCAGCCAAGATCTTACGGGACAGGGGTTGGGTTACTACAATGAGCAGTTCTTC.

The table lists this clone with a few counts. The J gene is TRBJ2-5, the V gene TRBV4-1, with D perhaps TRBD1 (5 bases). The germline gives CDR1 MGHRA, CDR2 YSYEKL. The CDR3 consists of 16 residues. Trimming shortened V by 0 bases and J by 3 bases, and 14 bases separated the two germline ends. CDR3 sequence: CASSQDLGRRKETQYF. CDR3 DNA sequence: TGCGCCAGCAGCCAAGATTTGGGGCGCCGGAAAGAGACCCAGTACTTC.

The V and J genes are TRBV19 and TRBJ2-1, with D tentatively TRBD2 (6 bases). V lost 1 base and J lost 1, with 17 bases in between. Looked up from germline, CDR1 is LNHDA and CDR2 is SQIVND (reference sequence). The CDR3 is made up of 18 amino acids. For the CDR3, the DNA is TGTGCCAGTAGTATAGCTCGGGCTAGCGTTAGATCCTACAATGAGCAGTTCTTC. Amino acid sequence: CASSIARASVRSYNEQFF.

V and J are TRBV5-1 and TRBJ2-3, with 11 bases fitting TRBD2. The ends lost 4 bases at V and 4 bases at J; junction bases unmatched: 5. The CDR3 contains 15 residues. The germline V gene has CDR1 SGHRS and CDR2 YFSETQ. CDR3 protein: CASSATSGRPDTQYF. The CDR3 coding sequence is TGCGCCAGCAGCGCAACTAGCGGGAGACCAGATACGCAGTATTTT.

The chain couples TRBV3-1 (or the pseudogene TRBV3-2) to TRBJ1-4, with D uncertain. This CDR3 has 12 residues. V was pared by 5 bases and J by 6 bases, with 7 bases between. CDR1 LGHDT and CDR2 YNNKEL come from the germline V gene (reference sequence). In nucleotides, the CDR3 is TGTGCCAGCAGCAGAACCGATGAAAAACTGTTTTTT. Translation: CASSRTDEKLFF.

The J gene is TRBJ1-1, the V gene TRBV4-1, with D hard to call. This CDR3 has 16 amino acids. CDR1 is MGHRA and CDR2 is YSYEKL in the germline V gene. V lost 3 bases and J 5 bases, leaving 19 bases between the germline ends. In DNA, the CDR3 is TGCGCCAGCAGCCAGAGAGGACTCCTTTTCTGGACTGAAGCTTTCTTT. Its protein is CASSQRGLLFWTEAFF.

The rearrangement joins TRBV27 to TRBJ2-2; TRBD2 is a possible D gene (6 bases). The germline gives CDR1 MNHEY, CDR2 SMNVEV (reference sequence). The V end lost 10 bases, the J end lost 1 base, and 16 bases lay between the germline ends. The CDR3 is 15 amino acids. Here the CDR3 reads CAIKSGVGNTGELFF. The CDR3 DNA is TGTGCCATTAAATCGGGGGTCGGGAACACCGGGGAGCTGTTTTTT.